This T cell receptor beta chain derives from a study of CD8+ T cells in alopecia areata. Both CD4+ and CD8+ T cells were separated by sorting PBMCs. Germline V CDR1 and CDR2: SQVTM, ANQGSEA. Deletions cut 1 base from V and 0 bases from J, with 10 bases between. This CDR3 contains 14 residues. Extraction and reverse transcription of RNA yielded cDNA as the sequencing template. The method was immunoSEQ multiplex PCR; TCRdb's version includes in-frame clones alone and lacks a portion of them. This table has over 100,000 clones, about 49% appearing once. The receptor comes from a human donor with alopecia areata. The V call is TRBV29-1, the J call TRBJ2-7; D is perhaps TRBD1 (7 bases). The input for sequencing was CD8+ T cells sorted from blood, taken at week 0. The CDR3 nucleotides are TGCAGCGTTGAAGGACAGGGAGGCTCCTACGAGCAGTACTTC. It is translated as CSVEGQGGSYEQYF.